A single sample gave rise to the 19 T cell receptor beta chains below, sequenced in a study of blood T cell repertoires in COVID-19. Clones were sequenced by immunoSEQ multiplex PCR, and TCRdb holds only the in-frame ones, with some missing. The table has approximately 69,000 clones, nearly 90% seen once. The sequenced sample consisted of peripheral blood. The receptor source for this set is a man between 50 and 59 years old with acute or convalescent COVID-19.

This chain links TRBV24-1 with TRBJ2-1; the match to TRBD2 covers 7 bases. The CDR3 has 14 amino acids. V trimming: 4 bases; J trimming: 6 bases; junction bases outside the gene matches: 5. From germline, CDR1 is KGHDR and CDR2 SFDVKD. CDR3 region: CATSESGTTNEQFF. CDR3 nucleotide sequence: TGTGCCACCAGTGAATCCGGGACTACCAATGAGCAGTTCTTC.

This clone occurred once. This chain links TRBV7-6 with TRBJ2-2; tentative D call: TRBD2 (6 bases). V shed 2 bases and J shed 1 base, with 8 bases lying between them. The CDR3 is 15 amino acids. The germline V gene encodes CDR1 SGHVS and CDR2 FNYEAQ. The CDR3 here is CASSLFGRNTGELFF. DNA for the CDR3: TGTGCCAGCAGCTTATTCGGGAGGAACACCGGGGAGCTGTTTTTT.

The CDR3 reads CASSPSNYEQYF. In DNA form, the CDR3 reads TGTGCCAGCTCACCTTCCAACTACGAGCAGTACTTC. The genes are TRBV18 and TRBJ2-7; no clear D. CDR1 and CDR2 (germline): KGHSH, LQKENI. The V and J ends lost 3 bases and 3 bases respectively, with 6 bases between them. This CDR3 comprises 12 residues.

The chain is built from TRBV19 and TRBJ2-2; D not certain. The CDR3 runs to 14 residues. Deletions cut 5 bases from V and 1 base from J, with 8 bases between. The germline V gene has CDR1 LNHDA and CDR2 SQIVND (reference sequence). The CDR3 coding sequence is TGTGCCAGTAGTTTTCTAGTGAACACCGGGGAGCTGTTTTTT. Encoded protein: CASSFLVNTGELFF.

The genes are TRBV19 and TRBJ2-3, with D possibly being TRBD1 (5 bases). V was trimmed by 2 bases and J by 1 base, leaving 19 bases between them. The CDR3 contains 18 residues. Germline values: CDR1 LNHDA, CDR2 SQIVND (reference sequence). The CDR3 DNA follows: TGTGCCAGTAGTATAATTAGTCCCGGTCCCAGGGGCACAGATACGCAGTATTTT. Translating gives CASSIISPGPRGTDTQYF. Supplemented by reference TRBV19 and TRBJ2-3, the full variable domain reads DGGITQSPKYLFRKEGQNVTLSCEQNLNHDAMYWYRQDPGQGLRLIYYSQIVNDFQKGDIAEGYSVSREKKESFPLTVTSAQKNPTAFYLCASSIISPGPRGTDTQYFGPGTRLTVL.

CDR3 sequence (DNA): TGTGCCAGCAGCTGGGGGACTAGCGGGAGACTGGGTAATGAGCAGTTCTTC. Encoded protein: CASSWGTSGRLGNEQFF. This chain uses TRBV5-4 with TRBJ2-1, with TRBD2 identical over 14 bases. CDR1 and CDR2 from the germline V gene are SGHNT and YYREEE (reference sequence). Unmatched junction bases numbered 9, after V lost 3 bases and J lost 7 bases. This CDR3 is 17 amino acids long. Full variable domain (missing parts from reference TRBV5-4 and TRBJ2-1): ETGVTQSPTHLIKTRGQQVTLRCSSQSGHNTVSWYQQALGQGPQFIFQYYREEENGRGNFPPRFSGLQFPNYSSELNVNALELDDSALYLCASSWGTSGRLGNEQFFGPGTRLTVL.

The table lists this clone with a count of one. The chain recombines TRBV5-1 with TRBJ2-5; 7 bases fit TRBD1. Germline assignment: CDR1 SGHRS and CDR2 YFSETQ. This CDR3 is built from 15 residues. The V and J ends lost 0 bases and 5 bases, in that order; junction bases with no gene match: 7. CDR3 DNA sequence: TGCGCCAGCAGCTTGGCCGGGACAGCTATGGAGACCCAGTACTTC. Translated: CASSLAGTAMETQYF. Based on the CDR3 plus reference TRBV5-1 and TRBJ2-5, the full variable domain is KAGVTQTPRYLIKTRGQQVTLSCSPISGHRSVSWYQQTPGQGLQFLFEYFSETQRNKGNFPGRFSGRQFSNSRSEMNVSTLELGDSALYLCASSLAGTAMETQYFGPGTRLLVL.

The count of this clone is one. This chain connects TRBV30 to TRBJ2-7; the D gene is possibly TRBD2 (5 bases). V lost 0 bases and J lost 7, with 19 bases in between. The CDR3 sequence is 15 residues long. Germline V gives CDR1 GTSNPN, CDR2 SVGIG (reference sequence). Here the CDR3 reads CAWSVRGAATGEQYF. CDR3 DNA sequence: TGTGCCTGGAGTGTACGGGGTGCGGCCACGGGAGAGCAGTACTTC.

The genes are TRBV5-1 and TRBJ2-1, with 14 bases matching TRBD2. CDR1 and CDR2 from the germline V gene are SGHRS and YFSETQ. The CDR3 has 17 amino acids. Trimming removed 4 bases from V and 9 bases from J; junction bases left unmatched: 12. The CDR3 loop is CASSRGLAGVGVSEQFF. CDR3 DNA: TGCGCCAGCAGCCGGGGACTAGCGGGAGTTGGGGTAAGTGAGCAGTTCTTC.

CDR3 in DNA: TGTGCCAGCAGCCAAGAGGCGGGAGTCCCAGATACGCAGTATTTT. Protein: CASSQEAGVPDTQYF. This chain joins TRBV3-1 (or the pseudogene TRBV3-2) and TRBJ2-3, with TRBD2 identical over 7 bases. CDR3 length equals 15 residues. Trimming at V came to 0 bases and at J to 4 bases, leaving 4 bases not matched to a gene. Germline CDR1 is LGHDT and CDR2 is YNNKEL (reference sequence).

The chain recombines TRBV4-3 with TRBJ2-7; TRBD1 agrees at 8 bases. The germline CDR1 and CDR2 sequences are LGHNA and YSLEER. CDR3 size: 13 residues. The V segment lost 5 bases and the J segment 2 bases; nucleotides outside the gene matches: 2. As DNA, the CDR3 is TGCGCCAGCAGCAAGGGACAGGCCTACGAGCAGTACTTC. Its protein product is CASSKGQAYEQYF.

The DNA for the CDR3 is TGTGCCAGCAGTTTATCAGGGGCCGGGGAGCTGTTTTTT. Encoded protein: CASSLSGAGELFF. The V and J genes are TRBV27 and TRBJ2-2; maybe TRBD1 (5 bases). CDR1 is MNHEY, CDR2 SMNVEV, per germline (reference sequence). The V end was cut by 0 bases, the J end by 6 bases, with 5 bases between. This CDR3 comprises 13 residues.

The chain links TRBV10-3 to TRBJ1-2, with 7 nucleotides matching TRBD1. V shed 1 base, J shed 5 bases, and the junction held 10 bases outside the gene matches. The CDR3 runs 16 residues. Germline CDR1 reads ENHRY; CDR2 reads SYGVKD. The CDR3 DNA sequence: TGTGCCATCAGTGAGTTCGACAGGGAAACTCCGTATGGCTACACCTTC. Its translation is CAISEFDRETPYGYTF.

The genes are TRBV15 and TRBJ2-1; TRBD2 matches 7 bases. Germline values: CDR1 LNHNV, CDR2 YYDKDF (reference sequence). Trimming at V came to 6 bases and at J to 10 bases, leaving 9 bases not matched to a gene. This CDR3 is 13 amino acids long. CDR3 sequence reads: CATSFFSGREQFF. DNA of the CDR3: TGTGCCACCAGTTTTTTCTCCGGGAGGGAGCAGTTCTTC.

Here the CDR3 reads CASSLGGSSYEQYF. The CDR3 DNA reads TGTGCCAGCAGCTTAGGAGGGAGCTCCTACGAGCAGTACTTC. The V and J genes are TRBV11-2 and TRBJ2-7, with D tentatively TRBD2 (5 bases). This CDR3 contains 14 residues. Per germline, CDR1 SGHAT and CDR2 FQNNGV. Trimming removed 1 base at V and 0 bases at J, with 7 bases between.

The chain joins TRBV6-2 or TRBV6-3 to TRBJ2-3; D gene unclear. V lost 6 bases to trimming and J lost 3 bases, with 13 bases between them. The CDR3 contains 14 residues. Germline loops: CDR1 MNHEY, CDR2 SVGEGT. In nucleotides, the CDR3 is TGTGCCAGCAGCCTAACCGAAACTACAGATACGCAGTATTTT. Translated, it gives CASSLTETTDTQYF.

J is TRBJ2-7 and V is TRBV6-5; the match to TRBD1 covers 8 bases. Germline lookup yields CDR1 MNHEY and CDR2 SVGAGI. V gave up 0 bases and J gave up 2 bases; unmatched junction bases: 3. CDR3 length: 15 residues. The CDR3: CASSYSGTGPYEQYF. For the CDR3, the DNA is TGTGCCAGCAGTTACTCCGGGACAGGACCCTACGAGCAGTACTTC.

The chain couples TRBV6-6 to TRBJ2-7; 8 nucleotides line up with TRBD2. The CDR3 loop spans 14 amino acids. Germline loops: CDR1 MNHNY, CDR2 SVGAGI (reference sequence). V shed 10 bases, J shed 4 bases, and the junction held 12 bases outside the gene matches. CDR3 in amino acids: CATDPGTSLYEQYF. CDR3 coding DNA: TGTGCCACCGATCCCGGGACTAGTCTTTACGAGCAGTACTTC.

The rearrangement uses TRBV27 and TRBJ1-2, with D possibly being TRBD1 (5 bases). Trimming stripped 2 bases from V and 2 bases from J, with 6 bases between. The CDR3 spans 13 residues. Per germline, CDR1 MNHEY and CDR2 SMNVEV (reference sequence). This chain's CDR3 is CASSLDSNYGYTF. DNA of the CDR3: TGTGCCAGCAGTTTAGACAGCAACTATGGCTACACCTTC.